These 3 T cell receptor beta chains share one sample of origin, sequenced in a study of T cell repertoires in cytomegalovirus infection (dated by TCRdb to the late 2010s). The meaning of the sample's treatment or condition label: in vitro stimulation with specific CMV peptide epitopes to enrich CMV-specific T cells. Sequencing took place on an Illumina HiSeq 1500. TCRdb passed the public sequencing reads through fastp at Q25 and MiXCR, retaining productive beta sequences. Rows with a matching CDR3 protein are joined into one entry that keeps the most common DNA and genes. Here the sample has some 350,000 distinct CDR3 sequences; just under 30% occur a single time. The biggest ten clones account for roughly 20% of the sample. These receptors lack a known antigen. The sample was cultured PBMCs, taken from culture after CMV antigen stimulation. The receptors shown here come from a human donor in good health (CMV status not recorded). Some clones in this sample may be carry-over from other donors' samples.

This clonotype was seen only a few times. The chain joins TRBV7-6 to TRBJ2-1; D might be TRBD1 or TRBD2, each matching 6 bases. Germline V lookup: CDR1 SGHVS, CDR2 FNYEAQ. This CDR3 comprises 17 residues. V lost 5 bases and J lost 3, with 20 bases in between. The CDR3 here is CASSAGAGQGDYNEQFF. The CDR3 nucleotides are TGTGCCAGCAGCGCAGGGGCGGGACAAGGGGACTACAATGAGCAGTTCTTC. The full variable domain, completed using reference TRBV7-6 and TRBJ2-1, is GAGVSQSPRYKVTKRGQDVALRCDPISGHVSLYWYRQALGQGPEFLTYFNYEAQQDKSGLPNDRFSAERPEGSISTLTIQRTEQRDSAMYRCASSAGAGQGDYNEQFFGPGTRLTVL.

This clonotype was picked up a small number of times. The chain links TRBV7-9 to TRBJ1-2; no firm D call. V was clipped by 2 bases and J by 7 bases, with 8 bases between them. The V gene's germline CDR1 is SEHNR and CDR2 FQNEAQ (reference sequence). This CDR3 has 12 residues. CDR3 nucleotides: TGTGCCAGCAGCTTAAAGGGTGTTGGCTACACCTTC. Its protein product is CASSLKGVGYTF.

This rearrangement joins TRBV6-5 to TRBJ2-3; 10 nucleotides match TRBD2. The ends lost 7 bases at V and 3 bases at J; junction bases unmatched: 1. Germline loops: CDR1 MNHEY, CDR2 SVGAGI. The CDR3 sequence is 13 residues long. CDR3 in DNA: TGTGCCAGCACTAGCGGGGGAACAGATACGCAGTATTTT. This translates into CASTSGGTDTQYF.